This T cell receptor beta chain was identified in a study of blood T cell repertoires in COVID-19 (dated by TCRdb to the early 2020s). About the study as a whole: Samples from collaborators originated in the United States, Italy and Spain and spanned both the acute and convalescent phases of COVID-19. Where HLA class I and class II types were available, the types were taken from metadata supplied by the sample provider, not from assay-based typing. The repertoires were released in a freely available public database intended as a resource for research on the immune response to SARS-CoV-2. Samples came from the ongoing ImmuneRACE study (first 160 participants) plus 1,254 subjects from 6 global collaborators. Deeply sampled blood TCRbeta repertoires from subjects exposed to, actively infected with, or recovered from COVID-19 were included in the dataset. The sample metadata nearly always contained a de-identified subject ID, COVID-19 status, age in years and sex. The material from the prospective study consisted of cDNA or gDNA derived from T cells, B-cell-depleted T cells, or PBMCs. What the research found in general, with its limitations: How much clinical and demographic metadata was included differed by source and by participant, and the metadata was provided uncurated.

This clone was counted between two and nine times. No cognate antigen has been identified for it. Base qualities are not at hand, and no much larger clone is one base apart. Collaborating institutions collected whole blood in K2EDTA tubes following their own protocols. Collaborator samples were shipped for TCRbeta analysis as frozen whole blood, isolated PBMCs, or DNA extracted from either sample type. The junction carries 14 bases between V and J, which are trimmed by 5 bases and 2 bases respectively. CDR1 MNHEY and CDR2 SVGEGT were looked up in the germline V gene. The CDR3 starts with the cysteine, ends with the phenylalanine, and has 15 residues. Only the CDR3 DNA stays, 45 bases, in frame from base 1. The immunoSEQ Assay, a bias-controlled multiplex PCR, was used to amplify TCRbeta CDR3 regions from genomic DNA. On the authors' methods: The number of nucleated cells in each sample was estimated by amplification of reference gene primers within the assay. Sequence reads were collapsed and filtered to measure the absolute abundance of every unique TCRbeta CDR3 rearrangement. Productive Simpson clonality was computed per sample as the square root of Simpson's diversity index over productive rearrangements. Sourced from immuneACCESS, this table was stored by TCRdb with only in-frame sequences that have V and J called. A share of the clones is absent; for the studies checked, an unresolved V gene accounts for under half, and the remainder has no known explanation. V and J calls and clone size are those listed in that table; D and trimming were worked out from the DNA. Here the sample has over 140,000 clones; roughly four fifths occur a single time. Roughly 9% of the sample is held by the ten biggest clonotypes.

Sequencing was carried out using peripheral blood. The chain is encoded by TRBV6-2 or TRBV6-3 joined to TRBJ2-3, with the D gene call left open. This receptor was identified in a woman between 45 and 60 years old with active or convalescent COVID-19. The nucleotide sequence reads as follows: TGTGCCAGCAGTCCCCTGGCATATAACACAGATACGCAGTATTTT. This is translated as CASSPLAYNTDTQYF.